This T cell receptor beta chain was captured by sequencing in a study of T cell responses to AZD1222 COVID-19 vaccine. Study-level results: White British ancestry dominated among donors, who included more females, and clonal diversity was possibly underestimated.

Turning to this clone: The target antigen is unknown. Other DNA sequences in this sample translate to the same CDR3.

CDR1 and CDR2 (germline): MNHEY, SMNVEV (reference sequence). Deletions cut 3 bases from V and 3 bases from J, with 9 bases between. This CDR3 is built from 13 residues. The protocol was immunoSEQ multiplex PCR, while the TCRdb copy is restricted to in-frame clones and leaves out a portion. The sample includes approximately 180,000 clones, almost 90% of them seen just once. The sample in question was peripheral blood, obtained on day 0 of AZD1222 vaccination. This sequence originates from an adult in good health. The chain couples TRBV27 to TRBJ2-7, with D possibly matching TRBD2 (6 bases). The CDR3 region is CASSLPGSYEQYF. CDR3 in DNA: TGTGCCAGCAGTTTGCCCGGGAGCTACGAGCAGTACTTC.